The 21 T cell receptor beta chains below all came from one sample that was sequenced in a study of blood T cell repertoires in COVID-19. Assay: immunoSEQ multiplex PCR; the TCRdb copy retains only in-frame clones and omits some. The sample has about 250,000 clones; approximately 80% are singletons. Specimen: peripheral blood. These receptors were taken from an elderly man with acute or convalescent COVID-19.

This clone was observed once. The V and J genes are TRBV7-9 and TRBJ2-3; 8 positions match TRBD2. Germline V gene lookup returns CDR1 SEHNR and CDR2 FQNEAQ (reference sequence). The ends lost 4 bases at V and 0 bases at J; junction bases unmatched: 9. The CDR3 extends over 17 amino acids. The CDR3 loop is CASSSPGSGGSTDTQYF. As DNA, the CDR3 is TGTGCCAGCAGCTCTCCCGGGAGCGGGGGTAGCACAGATACGCAGTATTTT.

This chain links TRBV9 with TRBJ2-1; weak D call: TRBD2 (5 bases). The CDR3 consists of 15 residues. Trimming removed 4 bases at V and 6 bases at J, with 17 bases between. Per germline, CDR1 SGDLS and CDR2 YYNGEE. The CDR3 DNA follows: TGTGCCAGCAGCCCGATCTTACCGGGGTTCAATGAGCAGTTCTTC. Protein: CASSPILPGFNEQFF.

This sequence joins TRBV27 and TRBJ2-6; 8 bases are a match to TRBD1. The CDR3 runs to 19 residues. The V gene's germline CDR1 is MNHEY and CDR2 SMNVEV (reference sequence). Trimming removed 2 bases from V and 0 bases from J; junction bases left unmatched: 9. CDR3 sequence (DNA): TGTGCCAGCAGTTTACGCCCGGGACAGGTCCGCTCTGGGGCCAACGTCCTGACTTTC. This codes for CASSLRPGQVRSGANVLTF.

The chain recombines TRBV4-2 with TRBJ1-2, with D uncertain. The germline CDR1 and CDR2 sequences are LGHNA and YNFKEQ. This CDR3 comprises 12 residues. V lost 1 base to trimming and J lost 6 bases, with 6 bases between them. This CDR3 reads CASSQAGDGYTF. The CDR3 coding sequence is TGTGCCAGCAGCCAAGCAGGTGATGGCTACACCTTC.

V gene TRBV5-8 combines with J gene TRBJ1-5, with D uncertain. V lost 2 bases, J lost 0 bases, and 9 bases lay in between. Germline V lookup: CDR1 SGHTS, CDR2 YDEGEE. There are 15 residues in the CDR3. The CDR3 DNA sequence: TGTGCCAGCAGCTTTGGCGGGATTAGCAATCAGCCCCAGCATTTT. Its protein is CASSFGGISNQPQHF.

As to this clone: This sample also contains other DNA sequences that code for the same CDR3. The chain couples TRBV5-1 to TRBJ1-5, with unresolved D. In germline, CDR1 is SGHRS, CDR2 YFSETQ. CDR3 length: 13 amino acids. Between the trimmed V and J ends, which lost 0 bases and 5 bases, there was a span of 6 bases. The CDR3 coding sequence is TGCGCCAGCAGCTTGGCCGGGGATCAGCCCCAGCATTTT. Protein sequence: CASSLAGDQPQHF.

The V call is TRBV13, the J call TRBJ1-2, with a possible D match to TRBD1 (5 bases). Per germline, CDR1 PRHDT and CDR2 FYEKMQ (reference sequence). The germline V and J ends were trimmed by 5 bases and 4 bases, with 11 bases remaining between them. The CDR3 extends over 13 amino acids. CDR3 in amino acids: CASSPRQLYGYTF. The CDR3 nucleotides are TGTGCCAGCAGCCCTCGACAGCTCTATGGCTACACCTTC.

This sequence joins TRBV25-1 and TRBJ1-1, with D unclear. Trimming took 3 bases from V and 7 from J, leaving 6 bases between them. Looked up from germline, CDR1 is MGHDK and CDR2 is SYGVNS. The CDR3 extends over 11 amino acids. This chain's CDR3 is CASSERVEAFF. The CDR3, as DNA: TGTGCCAGCAGTGAGAGGGTTGAAGCTTTCTTT.

CDR3 in DNA: TGTGCCAGCAGTTTACGGCGGGACACTGAAGCTTTCTTT. Protein: CASSLRRDTEAFF. This chain joins TRBV12-3 or TRBV12-4 and TRBJ1-1; D not resolved. This CDR3 comprises 13 residues. V lost 2 bases and J lost 3, with 7 bases in between.

The V call is TRBV27, the J call TRBJ2-7; 7 positions agree with TRBD1. Germline V gene data show CDR1 as MNHEY and CDR2 as SMNVEV (reference sequence). The CDR3 contains 15 residues. Trimming cost V 6 bases and J 4 bases; bases outside gene matches: 12. CDR3: CASSPSGQTLYEQYF. For the CDR3, the DNA is TGTGCCAGCAGCCCGTCGGGACAGACTTTATACGAGCAGTACTTC.

CDR3 protein: CASSQGTASNTGELFF. The CDR3 DNA sequence: TGTGCCAGCAGCCAAGGGACAGCTTCGAACACCGGGGAGCTGTTTTTT. The chain carries TRBV3-1 (or the pseudogene TRBV3-2) and TRBJ2-2, with a possible D match to TRBD1 (6 bases). Trimming removed 1 base at V and 0 bases at J, with 9 bases between. This CDR3 region has 16 residues. The germline V gene has CDR1 LGHDT and CDR2 YNNKEL (reference sequence).

This clone was detected a few times. The rearrangement uses TRBV27 and TRBJ1-5, with 7 bases fitting TRBD1. CDR1 is MNHEY, CDR2 SMNVEV, per germline (reference sequence). The V segment lost 5 bases and the J segment 9 bases; nucleotides outside the gene matches: 10. CDR3 length equals 14 residues. The CDR3 DNA follows: TGTGCCAGCAGTCCCCGACAGGGCCCAGGGCCCCAGCATTTT. Translation: CASSPRQGPGPQHF.

A single count supports this clone. V and J are TRBV19 and TRBJ2-7; D is perhaps TRBD1 (6 bases). From germline, CDR1 is LNHDA and CDR2 SQIVND (reference sequence). The CDR3 runs to 13 residues. V lost 5 bases to trimming and J lost 5 bases, with 13 bases between them. The CDR3 sequence: CASSEQGVHEQYF. CDR3 DNA: TGTGCCAGTAGTGAACAGGGAGTCCACGAGCAGTACTTC. Drawing the rest from reference TRBV19 and TRBJ2-7, the complete variable domain is DGGITQSPKYLFRKEGQNVTLSCEQNLNHDAMYWYRQDPGQGLRLIYYSQIVNDFQKGDIAEGYSVSREKKESFPLTVTSAQKNPTAFYLCASSEQGVHEQYFGPGTRLTVT.

CDR3 sequence: CASSRGGDGELFF. The DNA for the CDR3 is TGCGCCAGCAGTAGAGGGGGCGACGGGGAGCTGTTTTTT. V usage is TRBV5-1 and J usage is TRBJ2-2; 7 bases map to TRBD1. The junction had 5 bases not matched to a gene; V was cut back by 5 bases and J by 7 bases. The CDR3 is 13 amino acids. Germline CDR1 and CDR2: SGHRS and YFSETQ.

This chain connects TRBV28 to TRBJ1-5; 7 bases align to TRBD1. From germline, CDR1 is MDHEN and CDR2 SYDVKM. The CDR3 sequence is 13 residues long. With 8 bases clipped from V and 7 bases from J, the junction kept 8 bases outside the gene matches. The DNA of the CDR3 is TGTGCCAGCCGCCTCGACAGGGACCAGCCCCAGCATTTT. Its translation: CASRLDRDQPQHF.

This clone was seen only once. This chain uses TRBV5-6 with TRBJ1-6; D is possibly TRBD1 (5 bases). CDR1 is SGHDT, CDR2 YYEEEE, per germline. CDR3 length: 16 amino acids. V shed 1 base and J shed 2 bases, with 10 bases lying between them. The CDR3 sequence: CASSLKGFAYNSPLHF. DNA of the CDR3: TGTGCCAGCAGCTTGAAGGGGTTCGCCTATAATTCACCCCTCCACTTT. Full variable domain (rest looked up from reference TRBV5-6 and TRBJ1-6): DAGVTQSPTHLIKTRGQQVTLRCSPKSGHDTVSWYQQALGQGPQFIFQYYEEEERQRGNFPDRFSGHQFPNYSSELNVNALLLGDSALYLCASSLKGFAYNSPLHFGNGTRLTVT.

V and J are TRBV6-1 and TRBJ2-7; TRBD1 matches at 8 bases. CDR1 is MNHNS and CDR2 is SASEGT in the germline V gene. The V segment lost 3 bases and the J segment 9 bases; nucleotides outside the gene matches: 10. The CDR3 covers 14 residues. CDR3: CASSDAGQGQRQYF. CDR3 nucleotide sequence: TGTGCCAGCAGTGACGCCGGACAGGGTCAACGGCAGTACTTC.

In this sample, this clone turned up once. CDR3 sequence: CASSPWGDYGYTF. In DNA form, the CDR3 reads TGTGCCAGCAGTCCGTGGGGCGACTATGGCTACACCTTC. The chain links TRBV28 to TRBJ1-2; tentatively, D is TRBD1 (5 bases). The V gene lost 5 bases and the J gene lost 3 bases, with 10 bases spanning the gap. Per germline, CDR1 MDHEN and CDR2 SYDVKM. This CDR3 spans 13 amino acids.

This chain links TRBV11-2 with TRBJ1-6; D unresolved. The CDR3 spans 14 residues. Germline CDR1 SGHAT, CDR2 FQNNGV. V lost 3 bases, J lost 7 bases, and 10 bases lay in between. This CDR3 reads CASSFEPPNSPLHF. CDR3 in DNA: TGTGCCAGCAGCTTTGAGCCTCCCAATTCACCCCTCCACTTT.

This clone was seen once. V and J are TRBV7-7 and TRBJ2-2; D uncertain. The CDR3 is 14 residues long. The germline CDR1 and CDR2 sequences are SSHAT and FNYEAQ (reference sequence). The germline V and J ends were trimmed by 3 bases and 5 bases, with 10 bases remaining between them. The DNA for the CDR3 is TGTGCCAGCAGCTTGTCCCTCGGGACCGGGGAGCTGTTTTTT. Translated: CASSLSLGTGELFF.

The chain recombines TRBV18 with TRBJ1-4; weak D call: TRBD1 (6 bases). The CDR3 loop spans 15 amino acids. Germline V gives CDR1 KGHSH, CDR2 LQKENI. V lost 5 bases and J lost 2, with 12 bases in between. The CDR3: CASSRAGATNEKLFF. CDR3 DNA: TGTGCCAGCTCAAGGGCAGGGGCGACTAATGAAAAACTGTTTTTT.